The 17 T cell receptor beta chains given below trace back to one sample, sequenced in a study of T cell repertoires in cytomegalovirus infection. These receptors have no identified antigens. MiXCR, applied by TCRdb to the reads, yields one record per CDR3 protein. The sample holds around 300,000 distinct CDR3 sequences, less than 25% seen once. Source: cultured PBMCs, taken from culture after CMV antigen stimulation. All receptors derive from a human donor in good health (CMV status not recorded). Some clones in this sample may be carry-over from other donors' samples.

The chain joins TRBV12-3 or TRBV12-4 to TRBJ2-6; D gene ambiguous. There are 15 residues in the CDR3. Trimming took 3 bases from V and 2 from J, leaving 8 bases between them. The CDR3 region is CASSFTSPGANVLTF. For the CDR3, the DNA is TGTGCCAGCAGTTTCACCAGCCCTGGGGCCAACGTCCTGACTTTC.

The genes are TRBV12-5 and TRBJ2-1; 14 nucleotides align to TRBD2. The CDR3 loop spans 24 amino acids. Germline V CDR1 and CDR2: LGHNT, FRNRAP. Trimming cost V 0 bases and J 0 bases; bases outside gene matches: 19. CDR3 loop: CASGLVRGREISGTSGSSYNEQFF. The CDR3 DNA is TGTGCTAGTGGTTTGGTACGGGGGAGGGAAATATCCGGGACTAGCGGGAGCTCCTACAATGAGCAGTTCTTC.

The V gene is TRBV7-9, the J gene TRBJ1-5, with 10 bases aligning to TRBD1. This CDR3 comprises 18 residues. V was pared by 2 bases and J by 1 base, with 8 bases of the junction left unmatched. CDR1 SEHNR and CDR2 FQNEAQ come from the germline V gene (reference sequence). CDR3 in DNA: TGTGCCAGCAGCTTATGGACAGGGGGACCGGGGAGCAATCAGCCCCAGCATTTT. Protein product: CASSLWTGGPGSNQPQHF. The variable domain in full, completed from reference TRBV7-9 and TRBJ1-5, reads DTGVSQNPRHKITKRGQNVTFRCDPISEHNRLYWYRQTLGQGPEFLTYFQNEAQLEKSRLLSDRFSAERPKGSFSTLEIQRTEQGDSAMYLCASSLWTGGPGSNQPQHFGDGTRLSIL.

The chain employs TRBV11-3 and TRBJ2-1; 10 bases line up with TRBD2. The CDR3 has 16 residues. Germline-derived CDR1 and CDR2 are SGHNT and YENEEA. With 1 base clipped from V and 7 bases from J, the junction kept 7 bases outside the gene matches. The CDR3 nucleotides read TGTGCCAGCAGCTTAGTCCTAGCGGGAGTCGAAAATGAGCAGTTCTTC. Translated, it gives CASSLVLAGVENEQFF.

This clonotype was seen many times. The chain is built from TRBV7-2 and TRBJ1-5, with D hard to call. CDR1 and CDR2 from the germline V gene are SGHTA and FQGNSA. This CDR3 spans 12 amino acids. V was clipped by 3 bases and J by 3 bases, with 3 bases between them. Here the CDR3 DNA reads TGTGCCAGCAGCTTGTACAATCAGCCCCAGCATTTT. Protein: CASSLYNQPQHF.

The chain links TRBV20-1 to TRBJ1-2; possible D gene TRBD1, 5 bases. V lost 6 bases, J lost 8 bases, and 22 bases lay in between. Germline V gene lookup returns CDR1 DFQATT and CDR2 SNEGSKA (reference sequence). The CDR3 contains 14 residues. DNA for the CDR3: TGCAGTGCCATTGGGCAGGACACTCTAAGGGGCTACACCTTC. The encoded protein is CSAIGQDTLRGYTF.

The chain is built from TRBV5-4 and TRBJ2-5, with TRBD1 identical over 7 bases. The CDR3 length is 15 residues. Germline V gene sequence: CDR1 SGHNT, CDR2 YYREEE (reference sequence). J was trimmed by 2 bases and V by 4 bases; bases with no gene match: 8. The CDR3 protein is CASSPPGGRQETQYF. The DNA for the CDR3 is TGTGCCAGCAGCCCGCCAGGGGGTCGGCAAGAGACCCAGTACTTC.

This clonotype was observed many times. The chain uses TRBV7-2 and TRBJ2-1; 9 positions match TRBD2. Germline V gene data show CDR1 as SGHTA and CDR2 as FQGNSA. J was trimmed by 2 bases and V by 3 bases; bases with no gene match: 2. The CDR3 covers 15 residues. This chain's CDR3 is CASSFSGSTYNEQFF. DNA of the CDR3: TGTGCCAGCAGCTTTAGCGGGAGTACCTACAATGAGCAGTTCTTC.

The rearrangement uses TRBV28 and TRBJ2-6; TRBD2 might be the D (5 bases). Germline V gene lookup returns CDR1 MDHEN and CDR2 SYDVKM. This CDR3 is 15 amino acids long. The ends were cut back, 2 bases at V and 1 base at J, with 6 bases in the middle. CDR3 in DNA: TGTGCCAGCAGTTTAGGGGAGTCTGGGGCCAACGTCCTGACTTTC. Amino acid sequence: CASSLGESGANVLTF.

In its sample, this clonotype was seen a few times. The V gene is TRBV11-3, the J gene TRBJ2-1, with TRBD2 matching 16 bases. The V gene end was trimmed by 3 bases and the J gene end by 4 bases; junction bases not matched to a gene: 9. Germline lookup yields CDR1 SGHNT and CDR2 YENEEA. The length of the CDR3 is 19 residues. As DNA, the CDR3 is TGTGCCAGCAGCTTCGGGACTAGCGGGAGGGCCCGGGCTTACAATGAGCAGTTCTTC. This sequence encodes CASSFGTSGRARAYNEQFF.

This clonotype has just a few counts. The chain couples TRBV6-1 to TRBJ2-7; D unresolved. The CDR3 consists of 15 residues. Between the trimmed V and J ends, which lost 0 bases and 6 bases, there was a span of 15 bases. Looked up from germline, CDR1 is MNHNS and CDR2 is SASEGT. CDR3 sequence reads: CASSEALWLTGEQYV. In DNA form, the CDR3 reads TGTGCCAGCAGTGAAGCGCTCTGGCTTACCGGCGAGCAGTACGTC.

This clonotype appeared a single time. CDR3 coding DNA: TGTGCCAGTAGTAACAAGCAGGGGGACGAGCAGTTCTTC. Translated: CASSNKQGDEQFF. The chain has TRBV19 and TRBJ2-1; 7 bases align to TRBD1. Germline loops: CDR1 LNHDA, CDR2 SQIVND (reference sequence). This CDR3 has 13 residues. Trimming at V came to 4 bases and at J to 10 bases, leaving 7 bases not matched to a gene.

This chain connects TRBV4-2 to TRBJ2-7; D uncertain. Germline V gene lookup returns CDR1 LGHNA and CDR2 YNFKEQ. V was pared by 0 bases and J by 3 bases, with 9 bases between. This CDR3 is 14 amino acids long. CDR3 sequence: CASSQDWASYEQYF. In nucleotides, the CDR3 is TGTGCCAGCAGCCAAGATTGGGCTAGCTACGAGCAGTACTTC.

This clonotype showed up just a few times. This sequence joins TRBV4-1 and TRBJ1-4; possible D gene TRBD1, 5 bases. In germline, CDR1 is MGHRA, CDR2 YSYEKL. This CDR3 spans 14 amino acids. Trimming cost V 2 bases and J 8 bases, with 12 bases left between them. CDR3 nucleotides: TGCGCCAGCAGCCAATCTGGCGGGGGGGAAAAACTGTTTTTT. This gives the protein CASSQSGGGEKLFF.

This clonotype was seen a single time. The V call is TRBV19, the J call TRBJ1-1; TRBD1 is a possible D gene (5 bases). Trimming shortened V by 2 bases and J by 6 bases, and 28 bases separated the two germline ends. The CDR3 spans 19 residues. Per the germline V gene, CDR1 is LNHDA and CDR2 is SQIVND (reference sequence). CDR3 in amino acids: CASSIWVAREAFSTAEAFF. Here the CDR3 DNA reads TGTGCCAGTAGTATATGGGTGGCCAGGGAAGCGTTTTCTACAGCTGAAGCTTTCTTT.

The chain joins TRBV12-3 or TRBV12-4 to TRBJ2-5, with D unclear. The CDR3 is 13 residues long. V lost 2 bases, J lost 4 bases, and 8 bases lay in between. CDR3 sequence (DNA): TGTGCCAGCAGTTTAATCCAGCGAGAGACCCAGTACTTC. This encodes CASSLIQRETQYF.

This clonotype was seen only a few times. The V gene is TRBV7-3, the J gene TRBJ1-1, with D unresolved. The CDR3 runs to 14 residues. V lost 1 base, J lost 6 bases, and 12 bases lay in between. Per the germline V gene, CDR1 is SGHTA and CDR2 is FQGTGA. The DNA of the CDR3 is TGTGCCAGCAGCTTAAACCCTTCAGTCGCTGAAGCTTTCTTT. Translation: CASSLNPSVAEAFF.